Listed here are 7 T cell receptor beta chains from one sample, sequenced in a study of Ad26.COV2.S vaccination and SARS-CoV-2 variants. This table comes from immunoSEQ multiplex PCR, and its TCRdb copy is limited to in-frame clones, with some not included. Among just over 350,000 clones listed, around 92% were seen once. Sequenced here: peripheral blood, sampled after recovery from COVID-19. The source of these receptors is a human donor who had recovered from COVID-19.

The genes are TRBV5-1 and TRBJ2-1, with D tentatively TRBD2 (7 bases). V lost 1 base and J lost 7, with 12 bases in between. The CDR3 has 14 residues. The V gene's germline CDR1 is SGHRS and CDR2 YFSETQ. This CDR3 is CASSLRGADNEQFF. The CDR3 DNA reads as TGCGCCAGCAGCTTGCGGGGGGCCGATAATGAGCAGTTCTTC.

This clone was seen a handful of times. This chain links TRBV5-5 with TRBJ1-5; D is perhaps TRBD1 (5 bases). The germline V gene encodes CDR1 SGHKS and CDR2 YYEKEE (reference sequence). The CDR3 totals 14 residues. Trimming left V 4 bases short and J 3 bases short, with 11 bases between. DNA for the CDR3: TGTGCCAGCAGCCATTGGGGCTACAATCAGCCCCAGCATTTT. This sequence encodes CASSHWGYNQPQHF. The variable domain in full, completed from reference TRBV5-5 and TRBJ1-5, reads DAGVTQSPTHLIKTRGQQVTLRCSPISGHKSVSWYQQVLGQGPQFIFQYYEKEERGRGNFPDRFSARQFPNYSSELNVNALLLGDSALYLCASSHWGYNQPQHFGDGTRLSIL.

The chain couples TRBV12-3 or TRBV12-4 to TRBJ2-7, with 7 nucleotides matching TRBD2. V dropped 7 bases and J dropped 5; count of bases not matched to a gene: 5. The CDR3 consists of 12 residues. The CDR3 DNA follows: TGTGCCAGCAAAGCGGGGTACAACGAGCAGTACTTC. This gives the protein CASKAGYNEQYF.

V usage is TRBV27 and J usage is TRBJ2-7; 7 bases align to TRBD2. CDR3 length: 15 amino acids. Germline values: CDR1 MNHEY, CDR2 SMNVEV (reference sequence). The V and J ends lost 2 bases and 2 bases, in that order; junction bases with no gene match: 6. CDR3 region: CASSLLADLPYEQYF. The CDR3 bases are TGTGCCAGCAGTTTACTAGCGGACCTCCCCTACGAGCAGTACTTC.

Concerning this clone: Other DNA variants within this sample encode the same CDR3. The chain carries TRBV7-9 and TRBJ1-1; perhaps TRBD1 as D (5 bases). V was pared by 5 bases and J by 5 bases, with 6 bases between. The V gene's germline CDR1 is SEHNR and CDR2 FQNEAQ (reference sequence). This CDR3 is built from 11 residues. The CDR3 spells CASSAGTEAFF. CDR3 nucleotides: TGTGCCAGCAGCGCAGGGACTGAAGCTTTCTTT.

V is TRBV25-1 and J is TRBJ2-5; D possibly corresponds to TRBD2 (7 bases). With 6 bases removed from V and 4 bases from J, the gap between germline ends came to 21 bases. Per the germline V gene, CDR1 is MGHDK and CDR2 is SYGVNS. CDR3 length equals 16 residues. The DNA for the CDR3 is TGTGCCAGCAGCGAGGGAGGGGGAGGAAGAGGAGAGACCCAGTACTTC. Protein sequence: CASSEGGGGRGETQYF.

This rearrangement joins TRBV18 to TRBJ1-2, with D unresolved. CDR3 length: 13 residues. V shed 6 bases and J shed 5 bases, with 13 bases lying between them. Germline V gene lookup returns CDR1 KGHSH and CDR2 LQKENI. The chain's CDR3 is CASSPGDTYGYTF. CDR3 bases: TGTGCCAGCTCGCCCGGTGACACATATGGCTACACCTTC.